This TCR beta chain was sequenced for a study of T cells in Graves' hyperthyroidism and ophthalmopathy. Whole-study findings and limits: Most clonotypes that expanded in the thyroid above 0.001 also showed up in blood. Through a model of 13 V-J features, ophthalmopathy was separated from stable hyperthyroidism.

The germline CDR1 and CDR2 sequences are MNHNS and SASEGT. V shed 6 bases and J shed 0 bases, with 11 bases lying between them. CDR3 size: 14 residues. This clonotype was detected many times. Its antigen is unidentified. First hyperthyroidism diagnosis is when the blood sample was obtained, before any ophthalmopathy symptoms. There were TCR beta CDR3 regions amplified from RNA transcripts. The study used the HTBI primer set for a first-round RT-PCR of the TCR CDR3. TCRdb redid the calling of the multiplex PCR reads with MiXCR, one entry per CDR3 protein. The table includes roughly 290,000 distinct CDR3 sequences, about an eighth detected once.

V usage is TRBV6-1 and J usage is TRBJ1-1, with TRBD1 as a possible D gene (5 bases). The receptor comes from a woman aged 30 to 39 with Graves' hyperthyroidism that later progressed to Graves' ophthalmopathy. Sequences were obtained from blood. The CDR3 protein is CASSGGYMNTEAFF. In DNA form, the CDR3 reads TGTGCCAGCAGCGGGGGGTACATGAACACTGAAGCTTTCTTT.